This entry lists 19 T cell receptor beta chains sequenced from one sample in a study of molecular identifiers for immune sequencing clone quantification. Via MiXCR, TCRdb re-called the PCR reads, giving one row per CDR3 protein. The sample has some 65,000 distinct CDR3 sequences, approximately 17% seen once; the top ten hold under 2%. Sequenced input: naive CD8+ T cells from blood, with Jurkat cell RNA spiked in. Documented subset: FACS-sorted CD8+CD4-CCR7+CD45RA+ naive T cells. These receptor sequences come from a human donor in good health. Some libraries in this study had Jurkat cell RNA spiked in.

This clonotype has at least ten counts. This chain uses TRBV10-3 with TRBJ2-7; D may match TRBD1 or TRBD2 (5 bases each). The CDR3 runs 13 residues. Germline V gene sequence: CDR1 ENHRY, CDR2 SYGVKD. V shed 8 bases and J shed 4 bases, with 15 bases lying between them. CDR3 loop: CAIAEGPDYEQYF. CDR3 nucleotides: TGTGCCATCGCCGAGGGGCCGGATTACGAGCAGTACTTC.

This clonotype was seen ten or more times. The genes are TRBV5-6 and TRBJ2-1; 12 nucleotides agree with TRBD2. The CDR3 is 16 amino acids. In germline, CDR1 is SGHDT, CDR2 YYEEEE. V dropped 4 bases and J dropped 9; count of bases not matched to a gene: 11. CDR3 sequence: CASSRPKTSGRGEQFF. CDR3 nucleotide sequence: TGTGCCAGCAGCCGCCCTAAGACTAGCGGGAGAGGTGAGCAGTTCTTC.

This clonotype was recorded at least ten times. The chain is built from TRBV7-9 and TRBJ2-7; 7 nucleotides agree with TRBD1. From germline, CDR1 is SEHNR and CDR2 FQNEAQ (reference sequence). The CDR3 sequence is 13 residues long. The trim removed 5 bases at V and 3 bases at J, leaving 4 bases unmatched. CDR3 in DNA: TGTGCCAGCAGCCCGACAGGGAGCTACGAGCAGTACTTC. Its translation: CASSPTGSYEQYF.

On this clonotype: This clone may be a read error of a much larger clone one base away. This sequence joins TRBV12-3 or TRBV12-4 and TRBJ1-4; D gene unclear. The CDR3 runs 14 residues. CDR3 in amino acids: CASSLDGTNGKLFF. The CDR3 DNA is TGTGCCAGCAGTTTGGACGGAACTAATGGAAAACTGTTTTTT.

In this sample, this clonotype turned up many times. V gene TRBV4-2 combines with J gene TRBJ2-2; D unclear. The V end was cut by 0 bases, the J end by 3 bases, with 5 bases between. CDR1 is LGHNA and CDR2 is YNFKEQ in the germline V gene. This CDR3 has 14 residues. CDR3 loop: CASSQDRYTGELFF. CDR3 bases: TGTGCCAGCAGCCAAGATCGATACACCGGGGAGCTGTTTTTT.

This clonotype has at least ten counts. The chain uses TRBV7-9 and TRBJ2-1; tentative D call: TRBD2 (5 bases). V lost 4 bases, J lost 10 bases, and 26 bases lay in between. Germline V gene data show CDR1 as SEHNR and CDR2 as FQNEAQ (reference sequence). The CDR3 has 17 amino acids. The CDR3 nucleotides are TGTGCCAGCAGCTACTCCCGGCCGGGGAGTCTGGACGGGGAGCAGTTCTTC. It translates to CASSYSRPGSLDGEQFF.

This clonotype was detected many times. The chain has TRBV19 and TRBJ1-5, with no clear D. Per germline, CDR1 LNHDA and CDR2 SQIVND (reference sequence). V was shortened by 3 bases and J by 0 bases, with 9 bases between the two germline ends. The CDR3 spans 15 residues. DNA of the CDR3: TGTGCCAGTAGTATCGTCGTCTATAGCAATCAGCCCCAGCATTTT. Translated: CASSIVVYSNQPQHF.

DNA of the CDR3: TGCAGCGTTGAAGATTGGGGGGCAGGCGATGAGCAGTTCTTC. Its translation is CSVEDWGAGDEQFF. The rearrangement links TRBV29-1 to TRBJ2-1; D possibly uses TRBD1 or TRBD2 (6 bases each). The CDR3 is 14 residues long. Germline CDR1 and CDR2: SQVTM and ANQGSEA. Trimming removed 0 bases from V and 8 bases from J, with 14 bases in between.

This clonotype was found many times. V and J are TRBV20-1 and TRBJ2-1; D possibly corresponds to TRBD2 (5 bases). CDR1 DFQATT and CDR2 SNEGSKA come from the germline V gene (reference sequence). V shed 3 bases and J shed 0 bases, with 9 bases lying between them. This CDR3 comprises 14 residues. CDR3 bases: TGCAGTGCTAGCCTGAGCGGCTCCTACAATGAGCAGTTCTTC. Translating gives CSASLSGSYNEQFF.

In its sample, this clonotype was seen many times. The chain joins TRBV2 to TRBJ1-5, with D perhaps TRBD1 (5 bases). CDR1 and CDR2 (germline): SNHLY, FYNNEI. Trimming removed 7 bases from V and 4 bases from J, with 14 bases in between. The CDR3 contains 14 residues. CDR3 DNA sequence: TGTGCCAGCACTACTGACAGAGCTAATCAGCCCCAGCATTTT. As protein: CASTTDRANQPQHF.

This clonotype was seen more than once but under ten times. The CDR3 coding sequence is TGTGCCAGCCGCACTCGGGGCGCAGGCTACGAGCAGTACTTC. It translates to CASRTRGAGYEQYF. The gene calls are TRBV11-3 and TRBJ2-7, with D possibly being TRBD1 or TRBD2 (5 bases each). The CDR3 covers 14 residues. The germline CDR1 and CDR2 sequences are SGHNT and YENEEA. Deletions cut 8 bases from V and 3 bases from J, with 17 bases between.

This clonotype was found a few times. This may stem from a read error, because a much larger clone lies one nucleotide away. The V call is TRBV7-3, the J call TRBJ2-1; 11 positions match TRBD2. CDR3 length: 16 residues. CDR1 is SGHTA and CDR2 is FQGTGA in the germline V gene. The CDR3 here is CASSPTTGTSGDEQSF. The CDR3 nucleotides read TGTGCCAGCAGCCCGACGACCGGGACTAGCGGCGATGAGCAGTCCTTC. Together with reference TRBV7-3 and TRBJ2-1, the CDR3 gives the full variable domain: GAGVSQTPSNKVTEKGKYVELRCDPISGHTALYWYRQSLGQGPEFLIYFQGTGAADDSGLPNDRFFAVRPEGSVSTLKIQRTERGDSAVYLCASSPTTGTSGDEQSFGPGTRLTVL.

This rearrangement joins TRBV11-3 to TRBJ2-1; TRBD2 aligns across 7 bases. J was trimmed by 9 bases and V by 5 bases; bases with no gene match: 7. Germline V CDR1 and CDR2: SGHNT, YENEEA. The CDR3 has 13 residues. The CDR3 region has the DNA TGTGCCAGCAGCCCAACTAGCGAGGCTGAGCAGTTCTTC. It encodes CASSPTSEAEQFF. The full variable domain, rest sourced from reference TRBV11-3 and TRBJ2-1, is EAGVVQSPRYKIIEKKQPVAFWCNPISGHNTLYWYLQNLGQGPELLIRYENEEAVDDSQLPKDRFSAERLKGVDSTLKIQPAELGDSAVYLCASSPTSEAEQFFGPGTRLTVL.

The chain carries TRBV12-3 or TRBV12-4 and TRBJ2-7, with D uncertain. V dropped 3 bases and J dropped 1 base, with 10 bases sitting between them. The CDR3 runs 14 residues. CDR3 region: CASSFHSPSYEQYF. For the CDR3, the DNA is TGTGCCAGCAGTTTCCACAGCCCGTCCTACGAGCAGTACTTC.

This clonotype was counted between two and nine times. The J gene is TRBJ2-7, the V gene TRBV3-1, with 9 bases aligning to TRBD2. The CDR3 extends over 17 amino acids. Trimming at V came to 0 bases and at J to 4 bases, leaving 10 bases not matched to a gene. CDR1 LGHDT and CDR2 YNNKEL come from the germline V gene (reference sequence). Here the CDR3 DNA reads TGTGCCAGCAGCCAAGAGATCCTGGCGGGAGGGAGTTACGAGCAGTACTTC. Amino acids: CASSQEILAGGSYEQYF.

This clonotype was counted at least ten times. This chain uses TRBV3-1 with TRBJ2-2; possibly TRBD2 for D (6 bases). Germline CDR1 LGHDT, CDR2 YNNKEL (reference sequence). The CDR3 consists of 14 residues. Trimming pared 4 bases from V and 8 bases from J, leaving 14 bases between. The CDR3 coding sequence is TGTGCCAGCAGCCTCTTCGGAGGGCAGGGGGAGCTGTTTTTT. Amino acid sequence: CASSLFGGQGELFF.

This clonotype was seen at least ten times. This chain connects TRBV29-1 to TRBJ2-3, with D maybe TRBD2 (6 bases). The germline V and J ends were trimmed by 6 bases and 3 bases, with 13 bases remaining between them. The CDR3 is 13 residues long. Germline assignment: CDR1 SQVTM and CDR2 ANQGSEA. The CDR3 loop is CSVAGTGTDTQYF. Here the CDR3 DNA reads TGCAGCGTGGCCGGGACTGGTACAGATACGCAGTATTTT.

This clonotype was seen repeatedly, ten times or more. The chain has TRBV15 and TRBJ2-3, with a possible D match to TRBD2 (5 bases). CDR1 is LNHNV, CDR2 YYDKDF, per germline (reference sequence). This CDR3 has 20 amino acids. V was trimmed by 1 base and J by 9 bases, leaving 32 bases between them. The DNA of the CDR3 is TGTGCCACCAGCAGAGTCTCCCCCCGGGATGGGTCTTCCGCACAGATCACGCAGTATTTT. This encodes CATSRVSPRDGSSAQITQYF. Filled out from reference TRBV15 and TRBJ2-3, the complete variable domain reads DAMVIQNPRYQVTQFGKPVTLSCSQTLNHNVMYWYQQKSSQAPKLLFHYYDKDFNNEADTPDNFQSRRPNTSFCFLDIRSPGLGDTAMYLCATSRVSPRDGSSAQITQYFGPGTRLTVL.

As for this clonotype: A much larger clone differs by one base, so this may be a read error. The chain uses TRBV13 and TRBJ2-3, with unresolved D. The J call could be wrong; TRBJ1-5 is a better fit for the DNA end. The CDR3 sequence is 15 residues long. Looked up from germline, CDR1 is PRHDT and CDR2 is FYEKMQ (reference sequence). The CDR3 protein is CASSLSPGVADTQHF. CDR3 DNA: TGTGCCAGCAGCTTGTCGCCGGGAGTGGCGGATACGCAGCATTTT.